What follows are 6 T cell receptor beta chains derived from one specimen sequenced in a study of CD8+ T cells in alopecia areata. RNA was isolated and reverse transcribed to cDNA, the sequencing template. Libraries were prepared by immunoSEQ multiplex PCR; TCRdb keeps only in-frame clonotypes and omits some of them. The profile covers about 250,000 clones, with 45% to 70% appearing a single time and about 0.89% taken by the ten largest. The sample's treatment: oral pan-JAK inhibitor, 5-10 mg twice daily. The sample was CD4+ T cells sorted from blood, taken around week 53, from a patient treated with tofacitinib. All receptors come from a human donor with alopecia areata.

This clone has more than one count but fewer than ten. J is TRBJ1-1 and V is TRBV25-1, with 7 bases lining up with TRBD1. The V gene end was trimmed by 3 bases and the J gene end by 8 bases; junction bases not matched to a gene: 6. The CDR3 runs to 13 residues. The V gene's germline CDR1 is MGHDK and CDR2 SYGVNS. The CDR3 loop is CASSEPGQAEAFF. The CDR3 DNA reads TGTGCCAGCAGTGAGCCCGGACAGGCCGAAGCTTTCTTT.

CDR3 amino acids: CATTSVAANEQFF. In nucleotides, the CDR3 is TGTGCCACCACCTCGGTGGCTGCCAATGAGCAGTTCTTC. This sequence joins TRBV15 and TRBJ2-1; D remains ambiguous. This CDR3 has 13 amino acids. Germline V gene sequence: CDR1 LNHNV, CDR2 YYDKDF (reference sequence). Trimming took 7 bases from V and 6 from J, leaving 13 bases between them.

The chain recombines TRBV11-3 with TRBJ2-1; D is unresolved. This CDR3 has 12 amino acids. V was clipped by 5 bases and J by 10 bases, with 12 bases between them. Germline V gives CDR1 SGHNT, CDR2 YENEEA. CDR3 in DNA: TGTGCCAGCAGCGCCATCAACAGCGAGCAGTTCTTC. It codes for CASSAINSEQFF.

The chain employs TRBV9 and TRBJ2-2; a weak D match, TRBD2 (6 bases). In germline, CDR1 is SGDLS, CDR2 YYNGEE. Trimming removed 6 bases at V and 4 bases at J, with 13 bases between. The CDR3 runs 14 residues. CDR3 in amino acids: CASNGGVSTGELFF. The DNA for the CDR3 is TGTGCCAGCAACGGGGGAGTTAGCACCGGGGAGCTGTTTTTT. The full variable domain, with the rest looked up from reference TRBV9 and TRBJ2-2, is DSGVTQTPKHLITATGQRVTLRCSPRSGDLSVYWYQQSLDQGLQFLIQYYNGEERAKGNILERFSAQQFPDLHSELNLSSLELGDSALYFCASNGGVSTGELFFGEGSRLTVL.

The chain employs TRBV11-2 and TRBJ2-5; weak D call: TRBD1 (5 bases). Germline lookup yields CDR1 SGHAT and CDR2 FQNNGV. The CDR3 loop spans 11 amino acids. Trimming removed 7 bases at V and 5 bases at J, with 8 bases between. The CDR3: CASTNRETQYF. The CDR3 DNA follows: TGTGCCAGCACCAACAGGGAGACCCAGTACTTC.

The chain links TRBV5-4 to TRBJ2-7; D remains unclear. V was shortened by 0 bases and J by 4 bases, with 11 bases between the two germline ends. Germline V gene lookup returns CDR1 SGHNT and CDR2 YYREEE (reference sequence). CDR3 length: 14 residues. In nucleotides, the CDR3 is TGTGCCAGCAGCTTGGGGACGGGCCGATACGAGCAGTACTTC. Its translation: CASSLGTGRYEQYF.